The T cell receptor beta chain under discussion was sequenced for a study of cytomegalovirus exposure and HLA in healthy donors. Germline CDR1 and CDR2: LGHNA and YSLEER. Trimming took 0 bases from V and 3 from J, leaving 12 bases between them. This CDR3 has 15 amino acids. PCR amplification relied on 60 Vbeta primers (plus 13 Jbeta primers). The method was immunoSEQ multiplex PCR; TCRdb's version includes in-frame clones alone and lacks a portion of them. The sample includes 150,000 or so clones, just under 80% of them seen just once. General study findings and limits: As a later analysis revealed, the rate of TCR association differed by HLA locus, with DRB1 most and HLA-C fewest.

This clone was seen a few times. Its matching antigen is unknown. The source of this sequence is a young man in good health and CMV-seronegative. The specimen was PBMCs. The V and J genes are TRBV4-3 and TRBJ2-7; tentatively, D is TRBD1 (5 bases). CDR3 nucleotide sequence: TGCGCCAGCAGCCAAGAGCCCCAGGGTCTCTACGAGCAGTACTTC. The encoded protein is CASSQEPQGLYEQYF.